This T cell receptor beta chain was documented in a study of T cell repertoires in breast cancer. Whole-study results and caveats: Tumor-involved sentinel nodes shared 7% to 9.5% of TCRs with matched tumors, tumor-free nodes approximately 2%.

An expanded emulsion RT-PCR with primers for all TCR V genes paired CD8+ T cell chains. Germline loops: CDR1 SGHDT, CDR2 YYEEEE. The V end lost 2 bases, the J end lost 5 bases, and 13 bases lay between the germline ends. The CDR3 spans 14 residues. A second nested PCR with blocking oligonucleotides suppressed unpaired genes. One entry per CDR3 protein results from TCRdb running MiXCR on the emulsion pairing reads. The table records 4,000 to 5,000 distinct CDR3 sequences, 30% to 40% of them present only once. Only a few counts were recorded for this clonotype. Antigen unknown. The V call is TRBV5-6, the J call TRBJ1-2, with D perhaps TRBD1 (5 bases). The receptor was isolated from a pool of human donors with breast cancer or a healthy control (not recorded which). Sequenced sample: CD8+ T cells. As DNA, the CDR3 is TGTGCCAGCAGCTTTTCCAGGGCTGGGTATGGCTACACCTTC. Its protein is CASSFSRAGYGYTF.